This record covers a single T cell receptor (beta chain). V was trimmed by 6 bases and J by 8 bases, leaving 13 bases between them. The germline V gene encodes CDR1 MNHEY and CDR2 SVGAGI. The CDR3 is made up of 13 amino acids. This sample is drawn from a study of CD8 T cell repertoires and HIV-1 epitope variants. The protocol was immunoSEQ multiplex PCR, while the TCRdb copy is restricted to in-frame clones and leaves out a portion. The sample contains 95,000 or so clones, just under 75% of which appear only once. Material: uncultured baseline CD8+ T cells from peripheral blood mononuclear cells (PBMCs). The receptor was derived from a male donor with HIV. This chain links TRBV6-5 with TRBJ1-4, with D tentatively TRBD1 (6 bases). CDR3 coding DNA: TGTGCCAGCAGGGAGGGGGGCGGCGAAAAACTGTTTTTT. This encodes CASREGGGEKLFF.